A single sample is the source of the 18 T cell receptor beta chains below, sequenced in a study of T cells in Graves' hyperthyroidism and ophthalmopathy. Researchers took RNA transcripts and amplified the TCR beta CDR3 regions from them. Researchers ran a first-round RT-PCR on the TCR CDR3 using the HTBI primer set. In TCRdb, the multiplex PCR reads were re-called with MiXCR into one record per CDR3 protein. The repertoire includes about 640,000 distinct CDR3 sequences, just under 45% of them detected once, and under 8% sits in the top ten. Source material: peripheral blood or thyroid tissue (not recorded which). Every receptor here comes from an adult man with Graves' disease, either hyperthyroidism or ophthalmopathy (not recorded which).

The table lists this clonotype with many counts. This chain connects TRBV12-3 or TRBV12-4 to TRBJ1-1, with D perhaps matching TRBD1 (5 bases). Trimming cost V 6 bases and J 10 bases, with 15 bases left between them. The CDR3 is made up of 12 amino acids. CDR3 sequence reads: CASRMGTRGAFF. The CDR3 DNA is TGTGCCAGCAGAATGGGGACCCGTGGAGCTTTCTTT.

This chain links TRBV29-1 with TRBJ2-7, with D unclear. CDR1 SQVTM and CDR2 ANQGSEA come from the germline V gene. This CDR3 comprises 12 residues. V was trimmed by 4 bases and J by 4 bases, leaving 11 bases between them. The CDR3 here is CSVGAIPYEQYF. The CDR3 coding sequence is TGCAGCGTTGGGGCCATTCCTTACGAGCAGTACTTC.

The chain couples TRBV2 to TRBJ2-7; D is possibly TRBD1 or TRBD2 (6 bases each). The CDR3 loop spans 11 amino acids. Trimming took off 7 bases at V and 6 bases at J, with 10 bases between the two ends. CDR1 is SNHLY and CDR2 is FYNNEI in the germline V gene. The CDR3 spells CASIGGSEQYF. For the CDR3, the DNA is TGTGCCAGCATAGGGGGGTCCGAGCAGTACTTC.

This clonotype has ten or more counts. CDR3 nucleotide sequence: TGCAGCGCCTTGATTAAGCCAGACTTTGCCTATGGCTACACCTTC. Translated, it gives CSALIKPDFAYGYTF. The rearrangement uses TRBV29-1 and TRBJ1-2; D not resolved. Trimming removed 7 bases from V and 4 bases from J, with 22 bases in between. Germline-derived CDR1 and CDR2 are SQVTM and ANQGSEA. This CDR3 contains 15 residues.

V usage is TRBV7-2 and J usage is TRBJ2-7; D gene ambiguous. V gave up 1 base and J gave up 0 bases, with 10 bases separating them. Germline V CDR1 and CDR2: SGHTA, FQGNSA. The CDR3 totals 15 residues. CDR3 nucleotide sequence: TGTGCCAGCAGCTTAGTGGCGATTACCTCCTACGAGCAGTACTTC. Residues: CASSLVAITSYEQYF.

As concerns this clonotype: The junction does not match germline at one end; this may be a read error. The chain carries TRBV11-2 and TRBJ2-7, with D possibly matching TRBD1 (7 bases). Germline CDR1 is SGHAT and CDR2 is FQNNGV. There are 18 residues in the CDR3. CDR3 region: CASSVDAGGGDRSYEQYF. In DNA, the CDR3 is TGTGCCAGCAGCGTAGATGCCGGAGGGGGCGATCGCTCCTACGAGCAGTACTTC.

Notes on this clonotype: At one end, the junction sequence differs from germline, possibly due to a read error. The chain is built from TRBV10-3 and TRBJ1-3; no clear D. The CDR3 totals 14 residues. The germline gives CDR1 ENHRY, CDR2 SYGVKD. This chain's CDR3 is CASSPTDMANTIYF. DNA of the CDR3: TGTGCCAGCAGTCCCACTGATATGGCAAACACCATATATTTT.

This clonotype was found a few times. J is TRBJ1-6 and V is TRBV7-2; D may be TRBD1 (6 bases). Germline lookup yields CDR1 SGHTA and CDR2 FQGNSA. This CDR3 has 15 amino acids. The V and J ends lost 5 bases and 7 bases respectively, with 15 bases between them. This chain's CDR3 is CASSPNRDQNSPLHF. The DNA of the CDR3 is TGTGCCAGCAGCCCCAACAGGGACCAAAATTCACCCCTCCACTTT.

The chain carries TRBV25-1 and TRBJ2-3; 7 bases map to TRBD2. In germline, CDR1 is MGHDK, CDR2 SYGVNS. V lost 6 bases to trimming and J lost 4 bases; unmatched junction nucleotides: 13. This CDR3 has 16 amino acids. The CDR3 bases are TGTGCCAGCAGAGGAAGTAGCGGGCAATTGGCAGATACGCAGTATTTT. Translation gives CASRGSSGQLADTQYF.

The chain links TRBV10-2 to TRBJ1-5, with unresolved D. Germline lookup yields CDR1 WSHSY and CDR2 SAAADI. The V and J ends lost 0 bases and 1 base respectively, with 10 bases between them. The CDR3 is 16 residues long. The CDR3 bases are TGCGCCAGCAGTGAGTCTGTAGGAACCAGCAATCAGCCCCAGCATTTT. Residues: CASSESVGTSNQPQHF.

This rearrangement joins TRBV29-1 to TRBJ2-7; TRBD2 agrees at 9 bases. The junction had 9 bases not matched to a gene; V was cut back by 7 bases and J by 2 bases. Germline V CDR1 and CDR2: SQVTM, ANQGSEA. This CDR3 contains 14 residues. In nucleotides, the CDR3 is TGCAGCGCTAATATAGCGGGAGTTACCTACGAGCAGTACTTC. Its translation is CSANIAGVTYEQYF.

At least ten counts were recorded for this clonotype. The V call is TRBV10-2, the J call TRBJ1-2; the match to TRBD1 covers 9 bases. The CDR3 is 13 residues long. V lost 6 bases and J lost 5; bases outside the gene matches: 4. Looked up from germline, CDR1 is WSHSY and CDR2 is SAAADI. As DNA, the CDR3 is TGCGCCAGCAGCGTAGGACAGGGGTATGGCTACACCTTC. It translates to CASSVGQGYGYTF.

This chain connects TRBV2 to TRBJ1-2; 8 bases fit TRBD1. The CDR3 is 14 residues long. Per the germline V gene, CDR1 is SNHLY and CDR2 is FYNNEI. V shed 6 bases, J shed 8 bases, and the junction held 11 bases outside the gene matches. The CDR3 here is CASRGQATTGGYTF. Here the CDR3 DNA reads TGTGCCAGCAGGGGACAGGCGACCACCGGGGGCTACACCTTC.

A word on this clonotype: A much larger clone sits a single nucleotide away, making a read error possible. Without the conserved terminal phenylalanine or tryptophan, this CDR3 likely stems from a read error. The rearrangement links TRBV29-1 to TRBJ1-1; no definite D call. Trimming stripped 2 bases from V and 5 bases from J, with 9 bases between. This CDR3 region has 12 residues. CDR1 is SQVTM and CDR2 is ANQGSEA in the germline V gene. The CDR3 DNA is TGCAGCGTTGAACAACGAGGGACTGAAGCTTTCCTT. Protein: CSVEQRGTEAFL.

The CDR3 DNA reads as TGTGCCAGCAGCGAGGGCGGGGGGGGGCCCTACGAGCAGTACTTC. It codes for CASSEGGGGPYEQYF. The chain recombines TRBV9 with TRBJ2-7, with TRBD2 matching 9 bases. CDR1 and CDR2 (germline): SGDLS, YYNGEE. V lost 3 bases and J lost 2; bases outside the gene matches: 6. The CDR3 covers 15 residues.

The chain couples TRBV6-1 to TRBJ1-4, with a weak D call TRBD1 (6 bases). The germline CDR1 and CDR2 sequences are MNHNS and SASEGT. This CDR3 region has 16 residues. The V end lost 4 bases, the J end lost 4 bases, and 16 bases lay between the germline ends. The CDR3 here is CASSVGRGIINEKLFF. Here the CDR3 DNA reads TGTGCCAGCAGTGTTGGCAGGGGCATCATTAATGAAAAACTGTTTTTT.

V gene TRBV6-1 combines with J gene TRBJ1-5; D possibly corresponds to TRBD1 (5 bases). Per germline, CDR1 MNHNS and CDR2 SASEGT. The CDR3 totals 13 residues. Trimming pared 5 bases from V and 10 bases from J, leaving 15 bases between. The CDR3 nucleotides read TGTGCCAGCAGTTCCCATCAGGGAGGACCCCAGCATTTT. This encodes CASSSHQGGPQHF.

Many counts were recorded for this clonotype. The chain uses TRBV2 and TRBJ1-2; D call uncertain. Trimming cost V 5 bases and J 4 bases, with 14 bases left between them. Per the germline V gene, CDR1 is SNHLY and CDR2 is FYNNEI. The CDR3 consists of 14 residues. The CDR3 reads CASSRTGSIYGYTF. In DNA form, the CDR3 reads TGTGCCAGCAGTAGGACTGGGAGTATCTATGGCTACACCTTC.